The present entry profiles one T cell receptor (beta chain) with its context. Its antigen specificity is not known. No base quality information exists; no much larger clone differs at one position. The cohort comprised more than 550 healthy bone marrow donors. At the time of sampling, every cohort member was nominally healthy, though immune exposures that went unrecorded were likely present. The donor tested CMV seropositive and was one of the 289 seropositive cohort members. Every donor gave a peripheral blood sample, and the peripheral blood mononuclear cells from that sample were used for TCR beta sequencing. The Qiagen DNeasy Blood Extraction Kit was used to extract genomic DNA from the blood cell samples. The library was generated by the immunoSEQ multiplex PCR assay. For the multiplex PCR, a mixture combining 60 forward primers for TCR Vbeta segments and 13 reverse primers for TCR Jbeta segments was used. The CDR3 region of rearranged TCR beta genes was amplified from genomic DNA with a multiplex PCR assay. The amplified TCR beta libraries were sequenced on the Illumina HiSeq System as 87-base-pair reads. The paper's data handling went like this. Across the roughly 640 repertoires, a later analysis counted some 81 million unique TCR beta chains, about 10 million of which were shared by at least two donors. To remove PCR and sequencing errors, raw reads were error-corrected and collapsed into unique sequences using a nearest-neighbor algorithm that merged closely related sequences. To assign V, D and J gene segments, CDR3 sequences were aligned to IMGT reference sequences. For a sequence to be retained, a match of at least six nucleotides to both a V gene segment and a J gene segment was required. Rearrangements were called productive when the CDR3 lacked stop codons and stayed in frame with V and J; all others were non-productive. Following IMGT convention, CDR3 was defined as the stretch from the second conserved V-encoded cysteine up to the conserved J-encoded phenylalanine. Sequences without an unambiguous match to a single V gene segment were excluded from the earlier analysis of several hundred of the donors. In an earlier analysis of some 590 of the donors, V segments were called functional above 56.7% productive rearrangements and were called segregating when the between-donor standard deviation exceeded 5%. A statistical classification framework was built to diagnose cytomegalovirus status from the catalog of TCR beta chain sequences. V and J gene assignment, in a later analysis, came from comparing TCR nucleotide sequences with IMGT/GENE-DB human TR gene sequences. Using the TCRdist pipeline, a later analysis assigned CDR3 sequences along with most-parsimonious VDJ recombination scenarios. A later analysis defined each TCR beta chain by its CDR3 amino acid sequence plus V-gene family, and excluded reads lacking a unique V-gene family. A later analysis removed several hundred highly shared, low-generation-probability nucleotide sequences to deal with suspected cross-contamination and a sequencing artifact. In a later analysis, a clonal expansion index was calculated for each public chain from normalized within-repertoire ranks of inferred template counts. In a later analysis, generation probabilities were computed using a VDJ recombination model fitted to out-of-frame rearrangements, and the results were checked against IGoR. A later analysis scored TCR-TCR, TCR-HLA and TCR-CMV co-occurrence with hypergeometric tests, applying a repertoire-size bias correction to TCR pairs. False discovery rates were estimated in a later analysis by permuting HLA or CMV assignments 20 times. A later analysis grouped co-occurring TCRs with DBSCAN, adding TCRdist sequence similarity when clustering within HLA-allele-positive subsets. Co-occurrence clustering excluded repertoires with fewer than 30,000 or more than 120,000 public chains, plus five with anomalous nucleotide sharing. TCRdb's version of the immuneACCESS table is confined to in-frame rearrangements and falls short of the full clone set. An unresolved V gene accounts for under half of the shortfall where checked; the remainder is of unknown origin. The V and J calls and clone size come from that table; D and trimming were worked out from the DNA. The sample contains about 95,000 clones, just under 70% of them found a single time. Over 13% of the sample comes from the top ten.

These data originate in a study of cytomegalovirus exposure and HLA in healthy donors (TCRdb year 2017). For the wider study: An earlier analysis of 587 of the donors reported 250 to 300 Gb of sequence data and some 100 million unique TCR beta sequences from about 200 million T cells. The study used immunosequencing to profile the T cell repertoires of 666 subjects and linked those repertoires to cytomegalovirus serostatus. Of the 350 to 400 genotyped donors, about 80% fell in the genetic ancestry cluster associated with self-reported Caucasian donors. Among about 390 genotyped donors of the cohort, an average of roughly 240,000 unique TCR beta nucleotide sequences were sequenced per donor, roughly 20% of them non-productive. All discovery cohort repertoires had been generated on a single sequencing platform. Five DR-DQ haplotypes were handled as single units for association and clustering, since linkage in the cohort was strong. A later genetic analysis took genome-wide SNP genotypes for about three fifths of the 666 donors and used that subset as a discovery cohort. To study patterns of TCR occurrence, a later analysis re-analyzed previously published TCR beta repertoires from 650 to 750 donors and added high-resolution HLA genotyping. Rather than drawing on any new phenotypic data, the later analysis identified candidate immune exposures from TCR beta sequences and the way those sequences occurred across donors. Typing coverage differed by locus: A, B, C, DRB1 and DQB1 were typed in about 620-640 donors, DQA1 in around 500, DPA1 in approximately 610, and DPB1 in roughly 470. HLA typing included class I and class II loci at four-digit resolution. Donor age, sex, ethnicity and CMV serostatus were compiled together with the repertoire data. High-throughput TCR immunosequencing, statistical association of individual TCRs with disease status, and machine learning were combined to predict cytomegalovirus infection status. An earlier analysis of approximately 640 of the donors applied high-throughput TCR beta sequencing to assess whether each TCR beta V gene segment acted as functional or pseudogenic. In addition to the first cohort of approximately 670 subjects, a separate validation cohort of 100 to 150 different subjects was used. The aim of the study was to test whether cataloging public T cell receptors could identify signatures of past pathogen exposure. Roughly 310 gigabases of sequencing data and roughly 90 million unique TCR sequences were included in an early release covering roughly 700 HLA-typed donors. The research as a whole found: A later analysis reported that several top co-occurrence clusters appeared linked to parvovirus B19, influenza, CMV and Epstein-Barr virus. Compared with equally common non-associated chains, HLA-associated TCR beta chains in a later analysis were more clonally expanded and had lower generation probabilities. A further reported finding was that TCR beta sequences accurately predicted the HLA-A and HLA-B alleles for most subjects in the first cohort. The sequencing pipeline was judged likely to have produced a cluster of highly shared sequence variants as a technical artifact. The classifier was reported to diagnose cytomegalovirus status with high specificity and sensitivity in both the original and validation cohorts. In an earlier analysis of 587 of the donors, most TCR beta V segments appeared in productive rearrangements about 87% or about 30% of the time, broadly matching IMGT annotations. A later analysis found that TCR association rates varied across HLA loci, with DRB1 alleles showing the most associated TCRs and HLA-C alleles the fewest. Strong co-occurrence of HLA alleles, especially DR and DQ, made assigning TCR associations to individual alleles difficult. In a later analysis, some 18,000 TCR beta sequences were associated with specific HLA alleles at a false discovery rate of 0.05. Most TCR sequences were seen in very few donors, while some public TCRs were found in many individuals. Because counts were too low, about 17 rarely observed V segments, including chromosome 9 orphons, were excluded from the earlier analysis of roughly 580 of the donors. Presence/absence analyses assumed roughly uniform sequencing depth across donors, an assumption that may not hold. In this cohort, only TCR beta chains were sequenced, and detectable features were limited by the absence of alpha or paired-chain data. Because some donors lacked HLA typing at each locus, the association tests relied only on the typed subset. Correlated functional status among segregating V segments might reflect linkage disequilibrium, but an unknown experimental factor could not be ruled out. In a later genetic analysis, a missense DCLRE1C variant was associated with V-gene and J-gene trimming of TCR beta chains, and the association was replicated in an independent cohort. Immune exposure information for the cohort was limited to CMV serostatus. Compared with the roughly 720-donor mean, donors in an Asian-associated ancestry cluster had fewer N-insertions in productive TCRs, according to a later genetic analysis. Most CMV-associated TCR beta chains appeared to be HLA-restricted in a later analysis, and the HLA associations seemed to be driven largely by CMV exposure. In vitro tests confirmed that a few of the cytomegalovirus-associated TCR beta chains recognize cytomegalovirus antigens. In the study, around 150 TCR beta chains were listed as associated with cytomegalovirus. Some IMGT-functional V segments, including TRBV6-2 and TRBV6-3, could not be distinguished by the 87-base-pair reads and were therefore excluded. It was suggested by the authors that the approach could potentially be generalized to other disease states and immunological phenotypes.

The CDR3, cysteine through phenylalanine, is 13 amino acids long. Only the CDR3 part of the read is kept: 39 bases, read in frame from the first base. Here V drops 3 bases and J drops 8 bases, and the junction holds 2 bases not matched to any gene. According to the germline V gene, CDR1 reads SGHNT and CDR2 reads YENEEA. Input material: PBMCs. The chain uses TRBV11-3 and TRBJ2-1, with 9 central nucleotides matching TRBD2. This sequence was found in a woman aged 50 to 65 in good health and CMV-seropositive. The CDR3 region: CASSFSGSHEQFF. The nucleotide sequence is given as TGTGCCAGCAGCTTTAGCGGGAGTCATGAGCAGTTCTTC.